This is a list of T cell receptor beta chains from one sample in a study of neurological immune-mediated disorders. TCRdb called the 5' RACE reads again in MiXCR, with one record for every CDR3 protein. The repertoire has around 26,000 distinct CDR3 sequences, approximately 3.2% of them found once; the top ten carry 7%. Sequenced: PBMCs. These receptors were collected from a woman aged 25 to 45 with multiple sclerosis. The CDR3 runs from the conserved cysteine through the conserved F or W. A D gene is named only where the DNA matches it firmly. Part of the rows lack a size; the others show once, few, many or a class for expanded clones.

D gene,clone size,V gene,J gene,CDR3 length,CDR3 protein,CDR3 DNA
.,many,TRBV7-2,TRBJ1-5,13,CASSVTSNQPQNF,TGTGCCAGCAGCGTGACTAGCAATCAGCCCCAGAATTTT
.,many,TRBV6-2/TRBV6-3,TRBJ1-6,14,CASSPGRPQAPLHF,TGTGCCAGCAGCCCGGGACGGCCACAAGCACCCCTCCACTTT
TRBD1,.,TRBV5-1,TRBJ1-4,15,CASSLGGQGAEKLFF,TGCGCCAGCAGCTTGGGCGGTCAGGGGGCTGAAAAACTGTTTTTT
TRBD1,many,TRBV18,TRBJ2-5,15,CASSPVGTVIEPQYF,TGTGCCAGCTCACCAGTCGGGACAGTAATTGAGCCCCAGTACTTC
.,many,TRBV30,TRBJ1-2,12,CAWSNGLRGYTF,TGTGCCTGGAGTAATGGGCTTCGGGGCTACACCTTC
.,many,TRBV20-1,TRBJ2-4,14,CSAPDRSGKNIQYF,TGCAGTGCACCAGACAGGTCTGGCAAAAACATTCAGTACTTC
.,many,TRBV7-8,TRBJ2-7,15,CASSLLRGQSYEQYF,TGTGCCAGCAGCTTATTACGGGGGCAGTCCTACGAGCAGTACTTC
TRBD2,many,TRBV6-6,TRBJ2-7,17,CASSYQGTSSYSYEQYF,TGTGCCAGCAGTTATCAGGGGACTAGCTCATACTCCTACGAGCAGTACTTC
.,many,TRBV9,TRBJ1-5,15,CASSVGVGSIQPQHF,TGTGCCAGCAGCGTAGGAGTAGGGAGTATTCAGCCCCAGCATTTT
.,many,TRBV5-1,TRBJ2-7,14,CASSPQGLYYEQYF,TGCGCCAGCAGCCCACAGGGCCTTTACTACGAGCAGTACTTC
TRBD1,many,TRBV7-6,TRBJ2-1,16,CASSYAGTGTYNEQFF,TGTGCCAGCAGCTATGCCGGGACAGGGACCTACAATGAGCAGTTCTTC
.,many,TRBV20-1,TRBJ2-7,11,CSARDYYEQYF,TGCAGTGCTAGAGATTACTACGAGCAGTACTTC
.,many,TRBV7-2,TRBJ1-1,13,CASSMALNTEAFF,TGTGCCAGCAGTATGGCGTTGAACACTGAAGCTTTCTTT
TRBD2,many,TRBV7-9,TRBJ2-5,18,CASSFPRTSGGWGETQYF,TGTGCCAGCAGCTTCCCAAGGACTAGCGGGGGGTGGGGAGAGACCCAGTACTTC
.,.,TRBV6-1,TRBJ2-2,17,CASSELGGRANTGELFF,TGTGCCAGCAGTGAATTGGGGGGGCGAGCCAACACCGGGGAGCTGTTTTTT
.,.,TRBV4-3,TRBJ1-1,14,CASSSTRHRAEAFF,TGCGCCAGCAGCTCGACTCGACATCGCGCTGAAGCTTTCTTT
TRBD1,many,TRBV5-1,TRBJ2-7,15,CASSLEGGQGREQYF,TGCGCCAGCAGCTTGGAGGGGGGACAGGGGCGCGAGCAGTACTTC
TRBD2,many,TRBV24-1,TRBJ2-1,18,CATSDYSRALAGENEQFF,TGTGCCACCAGTGATTACTCAAGAGCCTTAGCGGGAGAGAATGAGCAGTTCTTC
TRBD2,medium-sized,TRBV7-2,TRBJ2-3,15,CASSLVAGGTDTQYF,TGTGCCAGCAGCTTAGTCGCGGGGGGCACAGATACGCAGTATTTT
.,many,TRBV3-1,TRBJ2-1,13,CASSHGGGYEQFF,TGTGCCAGCAGCCATGGAGGGGGCTATGAGCAGTTCTTC
.,many,TRBV4-3,TRBJ2-1,15,CASSPYRSSYNEQFF,TGCGCCAGCAGCCCCTATCGGAGCTCCTACAATGAGCAGTTCTTC
.,many,TRBV18,TRBJ2-3,13,CASKGTAADTQYF,TGTGCCAGCAAGGGGACGGCGGCTGATACGCAGTATTTT
.,many,TRBV12-3/TRBV12-4,TRBJ2-2,12,CASSFEAGELFF,TGTGCCAGCAGTTTCGAGGCCGGGGAGCTGTTTTTT
.,many,TRBV5-1,TRBJ2-7,15,CASSLLGVGAYEQYF,TGCGCCAGCAGCTTGTTGGGGGTCGGCGCCTACGAGCAGTACTTC
TRBD1,many,TRBV20-1,TRBJ2-5,13,CSAPDRGKETQYF,TGCAGTGCACCGGACAGGGGGAAAGAGACCCAGTACTTC
.,many,TRBV3-1,TRBJ1-6,14,CASSLSRDRRVLHF,TGTGCCAGCAGCCTCAGCAGGGACCGACGGGTCCTCCACTTT
TRBD2,many,TRBV7-2,TRBJ2-5,17,CASSPSLLAGGQETQYF,TGTGCCAGCAGCCCTTCGCTTCTAGCGGGAGGGCAAGAGACCCAGTACTTC
TRBD2,many,TRBV29-1,TRBJ2-1,14,CSVPAGLAGREQFF,TGCAGCGTTCCGGCCGGACTAGCGGGGCGGGAGCAGTTCTTC
TRBD2,many,TRBV20-1,TRBJ2-5,15,CSASLEAGGRETQYF,TGCAGTGCTAGCCTCGAAGCGGGGGGGAGAGAGACCCAGTACTTC
TRBD1,many,TRBV20-1,TRBJ2-7,14,CSALDRVKIYEQYF,TGCAGTGCCTTAGACAGGGTCAAGATCTACGAGCAGTACTTC
.,many,TRBV20-1,TRBJ2-2,14,CSASIDEGPGELFF,TGCAGTGCTAGTATAGATGAGGGCCCCGGGGAGCTGTTTTTT
TRBD2,many,TRBV28,TRBJ2-1,14,CASSLTSGYNEQFF,TGTGCCAGCAGTTTGACTAGCGGTTACAATGAGCAGTTCTTC
.,many,TRBV4-1,TRBJ2-2,16,CASRSVDLRGTGELFF,TGCGCCAGCAGGTCGGTTGACTTAAGGGGCACCGGGGAGCTGTTTTTT
.,many,TRBV24-1,TRBJ1-5,15,CATSDSQNWRQPQNF,TGTGCCACCAGTGATTCCCAGAATTGGCGTCAGCCCCAGAATTTT
TRBD1,many,TRBV5-1,TRBJ2-6,16,CASRTSTGTGANVLTF,TGCGCCAGCAGGACGTCGACAGGGACTGGGGCCAACGTCCTGACTTTC
.,many,TRBV15,TRBJ1-4,15,CATSRDAAGNEKLFF,TGTGCCACCAGCAGAGATGCGGCAGGCAATGAAAAACTGTTTTTT
.,many,TRBV12-3/TRBV12-4,TRBJ2-6,13,CASRGSGANVLTF,TGTGCCAGCAGGGGTTCTGGGGCCAACGTCCTGACTTTC
.,many,TRBV27,TRBJ1-4,13,CASRPQPGEKLFF,TGTGCCAGCAGGCCACAGCCGGGTGAAAAACTGTTTTTT
.,few,TRBV6-1,TRBJ1-1,13,CASSVVGDTEAFF,TGTGCCAGCAGTGTGGTAGGGGACACTGAAGCTTTCTTT
TRBD1,many,TRBV12-3/TRBV12-4,TRBJ2-6,16,CASSLGQGDWANVLTF,TGTGCCAGCAGCTTGGGACAGGGGGACTGGGCCAACGTCCTGACTTTC
TRBD1,many,TRBV5-5,TRBJ2-7,15,CASSLFGDSSYEQYF,TGTGCCAGCAGCTTGTTCGGGGACAGTTCCTACGAGCAGTACTTC
.,.,TRBV12-3/TRBV12-4,TRBJ2-1,13,CASSTGTFNEQFF,TGTGCCAGCAGCACCGGGACGTTCAATGAGCAGTTCTTC
TRBD2,many,TRBV5-8,TRBJ2-1,15,CASSLGLAGDNEQFF,TGTGCCAGCAGCTTGGGACTAGCGGGGGATAATGAGCAGTTCTTC
.,many,TRBV15,TRBJ1-2,15,CATSRDRGHSYGYTF,TGTGCCACCAGCAGAGATCGGGGGCATAGCTATGGCTACACCTTC
.,many,TRBV12-3/TRBV12-4,TRBJ2-7,11,CASSLTYEQYF,TGTGCCAGCAGTTTAACCTACGAGCAGTACTTC